This T cell receptor (beta chain) was recovered during a study of radiotherapy plus CTLA-4 blockade in lung cancer. TCRdb's copy holds only in-frame clones and misses some; the assay was immunoSEQ multiplex PCR. The data show more than 75,000 clones, with roughly four fifths seen just once and under 30% held by the top ten. V was clipped by 2 bases and J by 9 bases; unmatched bases: 4. The germline CDR1 and CDR2 sequences are SGDLS and YYNGEE. This CDR3 contains 14 residues. The material was peripheral blood, obtained from a patient treated with radiotherapy plus ipilimumab. The origin of this receptor is a human donor with non-small cell lung cancer that progressed on radiotherapy plus ipilimumab. The chain uses TRBV9 and TRBJ2-1; 11 positions match TRBD2. CDR3 sequence (DNA): TGTGCCAGCAGCGTGGATACTAGCGGGGGTGAGCAGTTCTTC. It is translated as CASSVDTSGGEQFF. Combining the CDR3 with reference TRBV9 and TRBJ2-1 gives the whole variable domain DSGVTQTPKHLITATGQRVTLRCSPRSGDLSVYWYQQSLDQGLQFLIQYYNGEERAKGNILERFSAQQFPDLHSELNLSSLELGDSALYFCASSVDTSGGEQFFGPGTRLTVL.